A selection of T cell receptor beta chains follows, all from one sample in a study of T cell responses to AZD1222 COVID-19 vaccine. TCRdb keeps only in-frame clones here, not all; method: immunoSEQ multiplex PCR. The sample lists about 190,000 clones, around 94% occurring once. Sequencing used peripheral blood, obtained 28 days after the second dose of the MenACWY control vaccine. The receptor source for this set is an adult who received the MenACWY meningococcal vaccine as a control. Both conserved end residues are trimmed from each CDR3.

j_call v_call cdr3_aa
TRBJ1-5 TRBV30 AWSVRGGRQPQH
TRBJ1-1 TRBV19 ASSRAPSTEAF
TRBJ2-2 TRBV12-5 ASGLVGQGPTGELF
TRBJ1-5 TRBV30 AWSARVGASNQPQH
TRBJ2-2 TRBV7-8 ASSHKTGGSNTGELF
TRBJ2-7 TRBV10-3 AISTGAGEQY
TRBJ2-3 TRBV6-5 ASRTGGTDTQY
TRBJ2-1 TRBV6-5 ATGAGPYNEQF
TRBJ2-3 TRBV19 ASSIARVKDTQY
TRBJ2-7 TRBV3-1/TRBV3-2 ASSLKAPLEQY
TRBJ1-2 TRBV5-1 ASSLAGQGIGYT
TRBJ1-2 TRBV2 ASSEWSGTIYGYT
TRBJ1-4 TRBV5-8 ASSLGQGNEKLF
TRBJ1-4 TRBV7-9 ASSLAAGGSNEKLF
TRBJ2-3 TRBV7-9 ASSLQDTQY
TRBJ2-3 TRBV7-9 ASTLEWGIDTDTQY
TRBJ2-7 TRBV7-9 ASSLAPWVWEQY
TRBJ1-2 TRBV6-5 ASTLDQGNPYGYT
TRBJ2-2 TRBV11-2 ASSLAGELF
TRBJ2-3 TRBV5-1 ASSLALAGATDTQY
TRBJ1-5 TRBV25-1 ASSEWGAGGKPQH
TRBJ1-1 TRBV7-3 ASSLWLESEAF
TRBJ1-2 TRBV3-1/TRBV3-2 ASSPGQGTNYGYT
TRBJ2-3 TRBV19 ASSYAGTSGRPLTDTQY
TRBJ1-1 TRBV2 ASTGFPNTEAF
TRBJ1-6 TRBV19 ASRGPPNSPLH
TRBJ2-1 TRBV4-1 ASSQLGTGRGDEQF
TRBJ1-6 TRBV25-1 ASSGPLRNSPLH
TRBJ2-1 TRBV19 ASSIPREVAYNEQF
TRBJ2-1 TRBV4-1 ASSRETHWNEQF
TRBJ2-2 TRBV27 ASRIRRTGSWKANTGELF
TRBJ1-5 TRBV19 ASSPRDGSNQPQH
TRBJ1-5 TRBV28 ASRREKGQPQH
TRBJ1-6 TRBV27 ASSPGTGYSPLH
TRBJ2-7 TRBV12-3/TRBV12-4 ASSLGQGARGY
TRBJ2-7 TRBV10-1 ARKARSYEQY
TRBJ1-1 TRBV27 ASSLETATNTEAF
TRBJ2-7 TRBV29-1 SVDGPGYEQY
TRBJ2-4 TRBV4-2 ASSQDSKGLAGENIQY
TRBJ2-3 TRBV10-2 ASIGRASGSDTQY
TRBJ2-7 TRBV19 ASSSGGIEGTYEQY
TRBJ2-7 TRBV25-1 ASSPQEGPSSYEQY
TRBJ2-7 TRBV27 AIARIPGQLDEQY
TRBJ2-3 TRBV3-1/TRBV3-2 ASSPSTDTQY
TRBJ1-5 TRBV6-6 ASTPGRASNQPQH
TRBJ2-1 TRBV10-3 AIRDLDEQF
TRBJ2-1 TRBV5-1 ASSPGTGGWSSYNEQF
TRBJ1-1 TRBV29-1 SFGADTNTEAF
TRBJ1-6 TRBV7-9 ASSLARGGTSNSPLH
TRBJ2-7 TRBV6-2/TRBV6-3 ASSYVGPLFYEQY
TRBJ2-3 TRBV7-2 ASSRTKTSTDTQY
TRBJ2-1 TRBV18 ASSPPGLAGGGYNEQF
TRBJ2-1 TRBV27 ASSPQGFSGYNEQF
TRBJ2-3 TRBV7-3 ASSSRLGRGTDTQY
TRBJ2-7 TRBV15 ATSRGPDSSLSYEQY